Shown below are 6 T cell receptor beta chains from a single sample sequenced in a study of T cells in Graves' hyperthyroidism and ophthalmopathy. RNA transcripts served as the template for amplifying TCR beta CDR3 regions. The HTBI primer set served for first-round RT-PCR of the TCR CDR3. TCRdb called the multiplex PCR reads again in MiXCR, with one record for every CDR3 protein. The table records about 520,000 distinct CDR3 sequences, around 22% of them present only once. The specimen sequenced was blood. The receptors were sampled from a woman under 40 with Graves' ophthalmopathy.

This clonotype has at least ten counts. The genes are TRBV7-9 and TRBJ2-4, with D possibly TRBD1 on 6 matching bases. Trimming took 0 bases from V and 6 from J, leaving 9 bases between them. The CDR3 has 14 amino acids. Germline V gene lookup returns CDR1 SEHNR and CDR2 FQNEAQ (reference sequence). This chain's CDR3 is CASSLALGGNIQYF. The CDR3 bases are TGTGCCAGCAGCTTAGCGCTAGGGGGAAACATTCAGTACTTC.

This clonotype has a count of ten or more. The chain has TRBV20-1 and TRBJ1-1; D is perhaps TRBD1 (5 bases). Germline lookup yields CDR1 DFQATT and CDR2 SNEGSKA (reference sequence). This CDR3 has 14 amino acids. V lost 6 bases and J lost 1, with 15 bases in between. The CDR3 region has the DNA TGCAGTGCCCCATTCGGGGGAAAGAACACTGAAGCTTTCTTT. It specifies CSAPFGGKNTEAFF.

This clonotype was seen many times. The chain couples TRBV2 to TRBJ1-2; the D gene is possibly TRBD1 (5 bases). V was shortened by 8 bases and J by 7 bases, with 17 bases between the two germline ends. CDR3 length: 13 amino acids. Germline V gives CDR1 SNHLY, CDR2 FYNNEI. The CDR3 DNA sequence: TGTGCCAGCTTCGACCCCCCGGGGGGTGGCTACACCTTC. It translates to CASFDPPGGGYTF.

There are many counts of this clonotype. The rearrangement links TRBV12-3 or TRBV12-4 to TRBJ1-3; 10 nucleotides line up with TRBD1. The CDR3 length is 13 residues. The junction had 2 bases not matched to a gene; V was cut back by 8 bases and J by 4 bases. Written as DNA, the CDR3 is TGTGCCAGCGGGACAGGGGCCGGAAACACCATATATTTT. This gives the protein CASGTGAGNTIYF.

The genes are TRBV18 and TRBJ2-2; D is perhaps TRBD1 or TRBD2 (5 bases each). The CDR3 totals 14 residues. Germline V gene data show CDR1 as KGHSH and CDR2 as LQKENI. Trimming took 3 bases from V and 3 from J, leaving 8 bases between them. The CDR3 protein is CASSPRGDTGELFF. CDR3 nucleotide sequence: TGTGCCAGCTCACCGAGGGGAGACACCGGGGAGCTGTTTTTT.

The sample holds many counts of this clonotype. The CDR3 DNA sequence: TGTGCCAGCATGGCAGGGTCCGGAAACACCATATATTTT. Translating gives CASMAGSGNTIYF. The chain employs TRBV7-9 and TRBJ1-3; a possible D gene is TRBD1 (5 bases). V was pared by 7 bases and J by 4 bases, with 11 bases between. The CDR3 is 13 amino acids. Germline V gene lookup returns CDR1 SEHNR and CDR2 FQNEAQ (reference sequence).